This T cell receptor beta chain was found in a study of T cell responses to AZD1222 COVID-19 vaccine. Study-wide points: Repertoires were collected only later (after the peak T cell response had occurred).

Libraries were prepared by immunoSEQ multiplex PCR; TCRdb keeps only in-frame clonotypes and omits some of them. The sample records about 120,000 clones, over 70% being singletons. The J segment lost 7 bases and the V segment lost 2 bases, leaving 8 bases of the junction unmatched. CDR1 is LGHDT and CDR2 is YNNKEL in the germline V gene (reference sequence). This CDR3 contains 16 residues. Comment on this clone: What it recognizes is unknown.

The chain has TRBV3-1 (or the pseudogene TRBV3-2) and TRBJ2-1; TRBD2 agrees at 10 bases. The input for sequencing was peripheral blood, taken on day 0 of AZD1222 vaccination. This TCR came from an adult in good health. In DNA, the CDR3 is TGTGCCAGCAGCCAATGGAGCGGGAGGGCGGAAAATGAGCAGTTCTTC. This codes for CASSQWSGRAENEQFF.